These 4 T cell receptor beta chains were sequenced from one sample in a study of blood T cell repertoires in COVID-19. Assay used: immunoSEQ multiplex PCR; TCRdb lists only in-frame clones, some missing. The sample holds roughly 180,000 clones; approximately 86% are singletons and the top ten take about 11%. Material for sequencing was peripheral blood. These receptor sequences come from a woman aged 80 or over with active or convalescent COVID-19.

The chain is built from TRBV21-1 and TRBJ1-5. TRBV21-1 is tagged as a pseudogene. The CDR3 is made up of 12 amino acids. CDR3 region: CASSKGEEPQHF. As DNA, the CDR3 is TGTGCCAGCAGCAAAGGAGAAGAGCCCCAGCATTTT.

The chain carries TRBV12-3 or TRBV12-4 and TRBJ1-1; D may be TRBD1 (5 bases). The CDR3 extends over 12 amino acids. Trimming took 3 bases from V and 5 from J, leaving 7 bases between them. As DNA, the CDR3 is TGTGCCAGCAGTTTGGAGGGGACTGAAGCTTTCTTT. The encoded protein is CASSLEGTEAFF.

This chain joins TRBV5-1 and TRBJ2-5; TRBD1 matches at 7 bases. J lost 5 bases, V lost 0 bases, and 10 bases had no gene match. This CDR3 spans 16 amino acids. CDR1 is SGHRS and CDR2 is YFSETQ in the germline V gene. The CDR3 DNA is TGCGCCAGCAGCTTGGATATTCGACAGGGTGCGGAGACCCAGTACTTC. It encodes CASSLDIRQGAETQYF.

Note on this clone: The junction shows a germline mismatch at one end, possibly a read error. The CDR3 is CASTPGQLVNTEAFF. The CDR3 coding sequence is TGTGCCAGCACACCGGGACAGTTGGTGAACACTGAAGCTTTCTTT. This chain uses TRBV18 with TRBJ1-1, with 7 bases matching TRBD1. The CDR3 has 15 residues. Germline V lookup: CDR1 KGHSH, CDR2 LQKENI.